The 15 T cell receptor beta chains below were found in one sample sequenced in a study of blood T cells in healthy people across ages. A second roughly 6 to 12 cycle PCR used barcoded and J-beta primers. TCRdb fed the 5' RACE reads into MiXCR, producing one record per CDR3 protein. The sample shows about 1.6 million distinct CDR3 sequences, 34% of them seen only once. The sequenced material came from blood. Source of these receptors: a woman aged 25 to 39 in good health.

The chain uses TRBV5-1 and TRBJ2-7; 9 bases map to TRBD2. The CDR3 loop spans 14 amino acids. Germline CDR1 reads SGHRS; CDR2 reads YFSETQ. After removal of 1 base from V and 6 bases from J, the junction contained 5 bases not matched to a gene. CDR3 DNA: TGCGCCAGCAGCTTGCCTAGCGGGGTTACCGAGCAGTACTTC. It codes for CASSLPSGVTEQYF.

The CDR3 DNA follows: TGTGCCAGCAGTACCTCGGGGGAGACCCAGTACTTC. Translated: CASSTSGETQYF. V gene TRBV2 combines with J gene TRBJ2-5; D possibly corresponds to TRBD2 (5 bases). Germline-derived CDR1 and CDR2 are SNHLY and FYNNEI. V shed 5 bases and J shed 5 bases, with 9 bases lying between them. The CDR3 sequence is 12 residues long.

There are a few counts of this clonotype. The CDR3 sequence: CASSRQTGGPNEQFF. DNA of the CDR3: TGCGCCAGCAGCCGACAAACGGGAGGGCCGAATGAGCAGTTCTTC. V is TRBV4-1 and J is TRBJ2-1, with 8 bases fitting TRBD2. CDR3 length equals 15 residues. The J segment lost 7 bases and the V segment lost 4 bases, leaving 9 bases of the junction unmatched. CDR1 is MGHRA and CDR2 is YSYEKL in the germline V gene.

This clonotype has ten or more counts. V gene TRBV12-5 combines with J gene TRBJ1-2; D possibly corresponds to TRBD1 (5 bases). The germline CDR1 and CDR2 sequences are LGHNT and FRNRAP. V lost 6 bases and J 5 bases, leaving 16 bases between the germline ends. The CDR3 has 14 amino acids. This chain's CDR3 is CASGSDSGGYGYTF. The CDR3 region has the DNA TGTGCTAGTGGCTCAGACAGTGGGGGATATGGCTACACCTTC.

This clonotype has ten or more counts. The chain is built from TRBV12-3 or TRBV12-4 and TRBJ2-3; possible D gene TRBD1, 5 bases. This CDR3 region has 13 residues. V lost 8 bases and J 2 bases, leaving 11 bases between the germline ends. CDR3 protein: CASGDRNTDTQYF. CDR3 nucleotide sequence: TGTGCCAGCGGAGACAGAAACACAGATACGCAGTATTTT.

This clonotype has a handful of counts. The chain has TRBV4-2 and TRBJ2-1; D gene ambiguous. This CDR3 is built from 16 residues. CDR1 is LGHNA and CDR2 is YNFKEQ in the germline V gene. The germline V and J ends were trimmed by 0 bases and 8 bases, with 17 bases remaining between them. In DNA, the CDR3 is TGTGCCAGCAGCCAAGAGCCGGGCCCGGGTAGGGATGAGCAGTTCTTC. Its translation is CASSQEPGPGRDEQFF.

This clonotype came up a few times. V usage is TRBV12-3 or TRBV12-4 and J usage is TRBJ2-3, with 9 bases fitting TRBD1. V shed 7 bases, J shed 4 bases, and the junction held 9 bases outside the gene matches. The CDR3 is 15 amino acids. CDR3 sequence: CASKYTGQGPDTQYF. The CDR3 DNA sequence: TGTGCCAGCAAATACACGGGACAGGGCCCAGATACGCAGTATTTT.

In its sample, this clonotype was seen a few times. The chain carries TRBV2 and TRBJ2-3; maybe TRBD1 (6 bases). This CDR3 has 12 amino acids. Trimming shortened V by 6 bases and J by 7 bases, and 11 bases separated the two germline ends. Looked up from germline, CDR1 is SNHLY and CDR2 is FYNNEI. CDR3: CASSRDIHTQYF. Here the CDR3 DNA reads TGTGCCAGCAGCCGGGACATCCATACGCAGTATTTT.

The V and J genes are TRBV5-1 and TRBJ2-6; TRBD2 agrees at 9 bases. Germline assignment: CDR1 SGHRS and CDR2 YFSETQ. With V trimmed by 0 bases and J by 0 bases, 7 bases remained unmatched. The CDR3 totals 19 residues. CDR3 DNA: TGCGCCAGCAGCTTGGTGGCTAGCGGGGCCGACTCTGGGGCCAACGTCCTGACTTTC. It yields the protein CASSLVASGADSGANVLTF. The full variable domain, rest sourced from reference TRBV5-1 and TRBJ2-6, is KAGVTQTPRYLIKTRGQQVTLSCSPISGHRSVSWYQQTPGQGLQFLFEYFSETQRNKGNFPGRFSGRQFSNSRSEMNVSTLELGDSALYLCASSLVASGADSGANVLTFGAGSRLTVL.

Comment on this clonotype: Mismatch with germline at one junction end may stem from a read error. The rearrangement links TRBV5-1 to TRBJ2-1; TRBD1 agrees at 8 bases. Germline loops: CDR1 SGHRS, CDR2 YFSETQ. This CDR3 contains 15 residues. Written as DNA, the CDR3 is TGCGCCAGCAGGTTGGGGCAGGGGGCGATAAATGAGCAGTTCTTC. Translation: CASRLGQGAINEQFF.

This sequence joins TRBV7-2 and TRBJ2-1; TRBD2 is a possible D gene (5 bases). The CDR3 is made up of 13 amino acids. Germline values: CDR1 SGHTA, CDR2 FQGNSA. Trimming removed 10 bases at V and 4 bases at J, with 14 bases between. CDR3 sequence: CAIEARVYNEQFF. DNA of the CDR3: TGTGCCATCGAAGCGAGGGTGTACAATGAGCAGTTCTTC.

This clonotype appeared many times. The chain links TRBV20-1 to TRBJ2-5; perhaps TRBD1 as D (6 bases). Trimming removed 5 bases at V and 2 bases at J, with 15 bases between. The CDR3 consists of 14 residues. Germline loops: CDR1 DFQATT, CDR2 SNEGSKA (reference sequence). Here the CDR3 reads CSAGEDSRQETQYF. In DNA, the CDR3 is TGCAGTGCTGGTGAGGACAGTCGTCAAGAGACCCAGTACTTC.

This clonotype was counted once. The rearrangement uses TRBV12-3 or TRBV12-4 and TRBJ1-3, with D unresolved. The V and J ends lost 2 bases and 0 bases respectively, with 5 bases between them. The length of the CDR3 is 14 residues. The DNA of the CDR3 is TGTGCCAGCAGTTTACGCCTCTCTGGAAACACCATATATTTT. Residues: CASSLRLSGNTIYF.

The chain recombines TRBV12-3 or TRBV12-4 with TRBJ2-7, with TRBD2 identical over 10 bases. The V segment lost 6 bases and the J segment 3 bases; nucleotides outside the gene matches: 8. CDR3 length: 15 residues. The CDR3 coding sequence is TGTGCCAGCAGCGCAGGACTAGCGGACGTCTACGAGCAGTACTTC. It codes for CASSAGLADVYEQYF.

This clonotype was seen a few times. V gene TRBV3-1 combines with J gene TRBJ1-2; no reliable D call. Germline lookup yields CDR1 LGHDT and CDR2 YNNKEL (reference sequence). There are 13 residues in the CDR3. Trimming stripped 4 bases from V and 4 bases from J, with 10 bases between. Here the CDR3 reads CASSRLEGYGYTF. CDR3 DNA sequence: TGTGCCAGCAGCCGGTTGGAAGGCTATGGCTACACCTTC.